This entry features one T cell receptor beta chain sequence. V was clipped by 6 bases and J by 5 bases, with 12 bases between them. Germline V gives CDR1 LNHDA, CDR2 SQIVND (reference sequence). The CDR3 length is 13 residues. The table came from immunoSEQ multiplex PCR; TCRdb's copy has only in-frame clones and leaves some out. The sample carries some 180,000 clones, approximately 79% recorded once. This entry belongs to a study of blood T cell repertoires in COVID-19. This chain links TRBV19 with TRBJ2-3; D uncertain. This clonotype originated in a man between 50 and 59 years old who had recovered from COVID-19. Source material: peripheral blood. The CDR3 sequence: CASRSPSQDTQYF. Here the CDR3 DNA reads TGTGCCAGTAGGTCACCATCACAAGATACGCAGTATTTT.